Below are 2 T cell receptor beta chains sequenced from a single sample in a study of T cell responses to AZD1222 COVID-19 vaccine. The repertoire was sequenced with immunoSEQ multiplex PCR; TCRdb's copy has only in-frame clones and lacks some. The top ten hold roughly 1.6% of the sample, which has just over 150,000 clones, roughly 90% seen once. The material was peripheral blood, obtained 28 days after the second AZD1222 dose. These receptors all come from an adult who received the AZD1222 COVID-19 vaccine.

The chain is built from TRBV5-1 and TRBJ2-1; TRBD2 aligns across 7 bases. Germline trimming cut 4 bases from V and 9 bases from J; bases unmatched to any gene: 10. There are 14 residues in the CDR3. Germline V gene sequence: CDR1 SGHRS, CDR2 YFSETQ. The CDR3 sequence: CASSPGLESGEQFF. The CDR3 nucleotides are TGCGCCAGCAGCCCCGGACTAGAGAGCGGTGAGCAGTTCTTC.

The chain links TRBV6-2 or TRBV6-3 to TRBJ1-1; the D is unclear. Germline values: CDR1 MNHEY, CDR2 SVGEGT. The germline V and J ends were trimmed by 2 bases and 5 bases, with 15 bases remaining between them. This CDR3 region has 15 residues. The CDR3 DNA is TGTGCCAGCAGTTACCCCACTATCCGGGCTACTGAAGCTTTCTTT. Its translation is CASSYPTIRATEAFF.